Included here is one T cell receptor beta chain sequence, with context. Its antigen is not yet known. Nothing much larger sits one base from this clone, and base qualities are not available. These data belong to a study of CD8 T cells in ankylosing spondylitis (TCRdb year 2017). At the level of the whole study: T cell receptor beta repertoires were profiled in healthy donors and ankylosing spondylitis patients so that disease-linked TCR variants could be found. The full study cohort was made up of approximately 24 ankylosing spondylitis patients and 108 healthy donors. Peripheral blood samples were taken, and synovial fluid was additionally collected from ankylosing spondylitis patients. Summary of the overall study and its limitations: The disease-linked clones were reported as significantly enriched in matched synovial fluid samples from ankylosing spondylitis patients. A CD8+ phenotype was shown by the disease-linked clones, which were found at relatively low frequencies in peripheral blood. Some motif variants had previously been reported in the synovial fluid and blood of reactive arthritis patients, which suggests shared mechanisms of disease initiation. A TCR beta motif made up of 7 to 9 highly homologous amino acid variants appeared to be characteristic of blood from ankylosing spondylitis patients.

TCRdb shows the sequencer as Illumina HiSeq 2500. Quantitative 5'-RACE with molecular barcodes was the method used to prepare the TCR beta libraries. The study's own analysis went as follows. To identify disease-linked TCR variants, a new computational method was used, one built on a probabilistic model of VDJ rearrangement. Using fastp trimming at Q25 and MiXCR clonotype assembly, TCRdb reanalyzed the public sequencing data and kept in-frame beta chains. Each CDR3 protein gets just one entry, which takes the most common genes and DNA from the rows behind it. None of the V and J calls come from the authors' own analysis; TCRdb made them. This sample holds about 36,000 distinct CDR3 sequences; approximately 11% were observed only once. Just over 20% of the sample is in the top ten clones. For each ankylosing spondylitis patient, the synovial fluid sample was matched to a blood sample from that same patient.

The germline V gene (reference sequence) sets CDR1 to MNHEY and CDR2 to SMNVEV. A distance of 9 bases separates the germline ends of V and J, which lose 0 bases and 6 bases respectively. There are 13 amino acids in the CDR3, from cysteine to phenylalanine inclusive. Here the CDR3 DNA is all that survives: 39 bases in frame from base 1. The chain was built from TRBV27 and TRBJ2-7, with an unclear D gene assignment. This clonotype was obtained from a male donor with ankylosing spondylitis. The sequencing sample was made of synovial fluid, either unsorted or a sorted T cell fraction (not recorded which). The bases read TGTGCCAGCAGTTTATCGAGGCGTTCCGAGCAGTACTTC. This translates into CASSLSRRSEQYF.